The rows below give T cell receptor beta chains drawn from one sample of a study of control samples from healthy donors and cancer patients. Repertoires were generated with immunoSEQ multiplex PCR, while TCRdb's copy carries only in-frame clones and drops some. The sample holds some 67,000 clones, roughly 86% seen once. The sequencing sample was made of PBMCs. These receptors all come from a woman aged 45-59 years with head and neck cancer. Each CDR3 is given with its conserved first and last residue. Each record gives: D gene, clone size, V gene, J gene, CDR3 protein, CDR3 DNA. D genes are given only for firm matches. Clone sizes are given selectively: once, few, many, or a class where the clone is expanded.

>NA|NA|TRBV7-2|TRBJ1-3
CASSLVPAVGGNTIYF
TGTGCCAGCAGCTTAGTTCCGGCGGTCGGAGGAAACACCATATATTTT
>TRBD1|NA|TRBV11-1|TRBJ2-2
CASSPWTGDNTGELFF
TGTGCCAGCAGCCCCTGGACAGGTGATAACACCGGGGAGCTGTTTTTT
>NA|NA|TRBV7-2|TRBJ1-1
CASSLIGGPNTEAFF
TGTGCCAGCAGCTTAATCGGGGGGCCGAACACTGAAGCTTTCTTT
>TRBD1|NA|TRBV3-1/TRBV3-2|TRBJ2-5
CASSQEAGRQGTETQYF
TGTGCCAGCAGCCAAGAAGCCGGGCGACAGGGGACAGAGACCCAGTACTTC
>TRBD1|NA|TRBV6-5|TRBJ1-1
CASSRQGARTEAFF
TGTGCCAGCAGTCGACAGGGGGCGAGGACTGAAGCTTTCTTT
>NA|NA|TRBV7-2|TRBJ2-3
CASSPGGVADTQYF
TGTGCCAGCAGCCCTGGGGGCGTCGCAGATACGCAGTATTTT
>TRBD1|NA|TRBV11-2|TRBJ2-3
CASSLDPQGTGDTQYF
TGTGCCAGCAGCTTAGACCCACAGGGGACGGGGGATACGCAGTATTTT
>NA|NA|TRBV5-1|TRBJ2-5
CASSPRGRQETQYF
TGCGCCAGCAGCCCCCGGGGCAGACAAGAGACCCAGTACTTC
>TRBD2|NA|TRBV3-1/TRBV3-2|TRBJ2-5
CASSHLAGFGETQYF
TGTGCCAGCAGCCACCTAGCGGGGTTCGGAGAGACCCAGTACTTC
>NA|NA|TRBV5-1|TRBJ1-1
CASSLGQVNTEAFF
TGCGCCAGCAGCTTGGGACAGGTGAACACTGAAGCTTTCTTT
>TRBD2|NA|TRBV5-1|TRBJ2-6
CASSWGLAASGANVLTF
TGCGCCAGCAGCTGGGGACTAGCGGCCTCTGGGGCCAACGTCCTGACTTTC
>NA|NA|TRBV15|TRBJ1-1
CATSRDQGFEAFF
TGTGCCACCAGCAGAGACCAGGGGTTTGAAGCTTTCTTT
>NA|NA|TRBV7-9|TRBJ2-7
CASSLSAYEQYF
TGTGCCAGCAGCTTGAGCGCCTACGAGCAGTACTTC
>TRBD1|NA|TRBV5-1|TRBJ1-6
CASSLRTGDNSPLHF
TGCGCCAGCAGCTTGCGAACAGGGGATAATTCACCCCTCCACTTT
>TRBD2|NA|TRBV19|TRBJ2-3
CASSWGGSFRTDTQYF
TGTGCCAGTAGTTGGGGGGGATCCTTTCGCACAGATACGCAGTATTTT
>NA|NA|TRBV14|TRBJ2-7
CASSHGPDPYEQYF
TGTGCCAGCAGCCACGGCCCCGACCCCTACGAGCAGTACTTC
>TRBD1|once|TRBV19|TRBJ2-7
CASSAPGQSSYEQYF
TGTGCCAGTAGTGCACCGGGACAGAGCTCCTACGAGCAGTACTTC
>NA|once|TRBV5-4|TRBJ2-1
CAIGVSSYNEQFF
TGTGCCATCGGGGTGAGCTCCTACAATGAGCAGTTCTTC
>TRBD1|NA|TRBV30|TRBJ2-5
CAWTRQGVGETQYF
TGTGCCTGGACCCGTCAGGGGGTTGGAGAGACCCAGTACTTC
>NA|once|TRBV27|TRBJ2-5
CASSGGPQETQYF
TGTGCCAGCAGCGGGGGGCCCCAAGAGACCCAGTACTTC
>TRBD2|NA|TRBV11-3|TRBJ2-3
CASSLEAGSGGMDTQYF
TGTGCCAGCAGCTTAGAGGCGGGTAGCGGGGGTATGGATACGCAGTATTTT
>NA|NA|TRBV29-1|TRBJ2-2
CSVGGGRETGELFF
TGCAGCGTTGGGGGCGGCAGGGAAACCGGGGAGCTGTTTTTT
>NA|NA|TRBV30|TRBJ1-4
CAWSRSEKLFF
TGTGCCTGGAGTCGTAGTGAAAAACTGTTTTTT